This T cell receptor (beta chain) was observed in a study of shared clonotypes between healthy human individuals (TCRdb year 2020). Background on the whole study: Three men and a couple of women, aged 18 to 49 years, made up the cohort. For each donor, three plates each were used for CD4 naive and CD4 memory, two plates were used for CD8 naive, and one plate was used for CD8 memory. To estimate repertoire size and how much clonotype sharing occurs between individuals, the study deeply sequenced the blood TCR repertoires of roughly 5 healthy adults. Libraries were prepared and TCR repertoires were sequenced by different laboratories using diverse techniques, in order to increase sequencing depth and limit assay-specific biases. Each donor's leukapheresis produced roughly between about 0.9 and 9.5 billion PBMCs.

Trimming takes 5 bases off V and 8 bases off J; junction bases not matched to a gene: 9. CDR1 and CDR2, looked up from the germline V gene (reference sequence), are MNHEY and SMNVEV. There are 14 amino acids in the CDR3, from cysteine to phenylalanine inclusive. Just the 42-base CDR3 DNA is kept, in frame starting at base 1. General findings and caveats noted by the study authors: Naive subsets generally had larger estimated clonotype richness than memory subsets. Rarefaction of sorted-subset datasets indicated incomplete sequencing despite the large sequencing depth. The genetic and exposure-history diversity represented was limited by the small number of donors. Sharing across a handful of donors was observed for about 5% of naive CD4, 3.5% of naive CD8, about 2.3% of memory CD4, and 0.4% of memory CD8 clonotypes. Based on pairwise subsampling, the degree of clonotype sharing among donors was expected to be affected by sequencing depth. Compared with non-shared clonotypes, clonotypes shared by all four sorted-subset donors had higher generation probabilities. Only blood was sampled, and tissue TCR repertoires likely differ from those in blood.

Remarks on this clone: Its antigen is currently not known. The sample holds no much larger clone one base away, and base qualities are not on file.

CD8 naive samples were CD45RO-negative cells positively selected for CCR7, giving a CD45RA+CCR7+ population that excluded TemRA cells. Healthy HIV-negative adults with no recently reported acute infections or vaccinations were included as donors. All donors were Caucasian adults living in Nashville, Tennessee, USA. Blood was collected by leukapheresis, and PBMCs were isolated by Ficoll-Histopaque density gradient centrifugation and then cryopreserved in liquid nitrogen vapor phase. Purity and quantity of every magnetically sorted T cell population were checked by analytical flow cytometry. Each sorted fraction had its genomic DNA isolated and then quantified by UV absorbance on a Nanodrop 2000c. TCR CDR3 regions were amplified from genomic DNA by multiplex PCR using the deep immunoSEQ assay. Extracted genomic DNA from each cell subset was spread evenly across all wells of several immunoSEQ 96-well plates, with each plate serving as a replicate. For sorted subsets, each replicate PCR was loaded with approximately 0.2 ug genomic DNA, equivalent to about 30,000 T cell genomes. Purified libraries were measured with a Qubit 3.0 fluorometer, size-checked on a Bioanalyzer 2100, and measured again with the KAPA Library Quantification kit. Every immunoSEQ 96-well plate was sequenced on a dedicated single-read 150-cycle Illumina NextSeq 550 flow cell. From the authors' description of their analysis: The immunoSEQ output contained only junctional sequences without quality scores, so filtering could not match that applied to full-length reads. To assign V/J genes and CDR3, sequences were annotated against IMGT germline references using PyIR, a Python wrapper for IgBLAST v1.9. Reads were removed for weak V/J assignments (E-value above 1e-6), missing CDR3, stop codons, out-of-frame junctions, or ambiguous translated residues. V3J clonotypes were defined as sequences sharing an identical inferred V gene, J gene, and CDR3 amino acid sequence. Percentage overlap between repertoires was calculated by dividing the number of shared unique clonotypes by the size of the smaller repertoire. Three approaches were used to assess repertoire richness: RTK rarefaction, the Chao1 estimator, and Recon v2.1 estimates of unobserved clonotypes. OLGA was used to compute generation probabilities for all TCRbeta clonotypes that the gDNA method yielded from four donors. TCRdb took this table from immuneACCESS and kept in-frame rearrangements with V and J called. Such tables lack part of the clones; where checked against another copy, unresolved V genes explain under half of the gap, and the rest is unexplained. D and trimming come from the DNA, and the V and J calls and clone size come from that table. The sample table records some 630,000 clones; about 96% of these occur just once. Together, the top ten hold 0.11% of the sample.

The receptor's source is a woman between 25 and 40 years old in good health. The rearrangement joined TRBV27 to TRBJ1-2, with TRBD1 identical over 9 junction bases. Source material: naive CD8+ T cells sorted from blood. The sample's cell subset or site, from its label and the paper: CD45RA+CCR7+. The CDR3 has the sequence CASSPDRGARGYTF. The DNA is as follows: TGTGCCAGCAGTCCCGACAGGGGGGCGAGGGGCTACACCTTC.